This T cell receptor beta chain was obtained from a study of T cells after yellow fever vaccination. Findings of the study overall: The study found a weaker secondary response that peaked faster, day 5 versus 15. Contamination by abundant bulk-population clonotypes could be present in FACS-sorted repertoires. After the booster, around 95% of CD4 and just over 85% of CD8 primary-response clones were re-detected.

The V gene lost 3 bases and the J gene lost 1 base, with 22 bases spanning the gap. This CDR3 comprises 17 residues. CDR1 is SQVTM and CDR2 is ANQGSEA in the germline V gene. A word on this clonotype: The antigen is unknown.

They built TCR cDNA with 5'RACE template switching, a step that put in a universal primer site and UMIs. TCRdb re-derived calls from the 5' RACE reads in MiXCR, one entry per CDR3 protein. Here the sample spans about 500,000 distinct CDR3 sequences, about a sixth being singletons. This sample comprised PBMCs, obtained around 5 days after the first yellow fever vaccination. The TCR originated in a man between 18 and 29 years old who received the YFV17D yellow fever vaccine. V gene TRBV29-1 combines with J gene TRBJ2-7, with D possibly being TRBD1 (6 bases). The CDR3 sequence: CSVESVVEGGRSYEQYF. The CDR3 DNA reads TGCAGCGTTGAGTCGGTTGTCGAAGGGGGTAGGTCCTACGAGCAGTACTTC.